This T cell receptor beta chain emerged from a study of early T cells in non-severe SARS-CoV-2 infection. Study details: Sequencing of unsorted whole blood was done on bulk RNA, leaving chains unpaired.

Trimming took off 5 bases at V and 7 bases at J, with 19 bases between the two ends. The CDR3 is made up of 15 amino acids. The germline V gene has CDR1 SGHRS and CDR2 YFSETQ. Individual cDNA molecules received unique molecular identifiers. TCRdb reprocessed the 5' RACE reads with MiXCR, giving one entry per CDR3 protein. Among roughly 41,000 distinct CDR3 sequences listed, 5.8% were seen once. This clonotype was seen ten or more times. What it binds is unknown. Study-wide results and caveats: The matching step, a VDJdb search, favored anti-spike CD8 responses and missed private and CD4 specificities.

The clonotype comes from an adult who was a healthcare worker with PCR-confirmed SARS-CoV-2 infection or an uninfected control (not recorded which). This rearrangement joins TRBV5-1 to TRBJ2-1, with TRBD1 as a possible D gene (5 bases). Sequencing was done on a sample of whole blood. CDR3 in amino acids: CASRLGAGLGNEQFF. The CDR3 region has the DNA TGCGCCAGCAGGCTTGGCGCAGGGTTGGGGAATGAGCAGTTCTTC.